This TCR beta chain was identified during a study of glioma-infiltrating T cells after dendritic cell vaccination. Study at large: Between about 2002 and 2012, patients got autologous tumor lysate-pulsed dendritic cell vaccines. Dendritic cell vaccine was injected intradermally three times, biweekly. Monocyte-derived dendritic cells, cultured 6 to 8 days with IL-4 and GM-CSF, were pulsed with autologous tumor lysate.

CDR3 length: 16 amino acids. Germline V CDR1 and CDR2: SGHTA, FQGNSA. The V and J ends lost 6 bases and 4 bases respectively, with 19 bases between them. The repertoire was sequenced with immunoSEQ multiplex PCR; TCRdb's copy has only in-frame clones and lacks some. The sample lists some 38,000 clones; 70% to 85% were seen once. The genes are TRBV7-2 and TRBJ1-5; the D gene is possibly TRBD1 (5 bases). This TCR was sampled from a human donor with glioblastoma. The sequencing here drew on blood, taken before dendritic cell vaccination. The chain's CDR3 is CASRTNGGEGNQPQHF. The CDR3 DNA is TGTGCCAGCAGGACCAACGGGGGGGAAGGTAATCAGCCCCAGCATTTT.